This TCR beta chain was sequenced for a study of cytomegalovirus exposure and HLA in healthy donors. Whole-study results and caveats: Later analysis showed TCR association rates varying by HLA locus, highest for DRB1 and lowest for HLA-C.

In the case of this clone: Antigen specificity is unknown.

The V end was cut by 6 bases, the J end by 6 bases, with 11 bases between. Germline CDR1 is MNHEY and CDR2 is SVGAGI. CDR3 length equals 12 residues. The PCR was carried out with 60 Vbeta primers and 13 Jbeta primers. Per the study methods: Later, roughly 77 million unique TCR beta chains were counted in an analysis, and roughly 10 million of them were shared. This table comes from immunoSEQ multiplex PCR, and its TCRdb copy is limited to in-frame clones, with some not included. That table supplies the V and J calls and clone size; D and trimming were determined from the DNA. The sample includes tens of thousands of clones, approximately 80% of them seen just once.

This rearrangement joins TRBV6-5 to TRBJ1-2; D not resolved. The receptor was derived from a man younger than 40 in good health and CMV-seronegative. The sample comprised PBMCs. The CDR3 region has the DNA TGTGCCAGCAGGTGGTCACGAGATGGCTACACCTTC. Its protein is CASRWSRDGYTF.